The rows below give T cell receptor beta chains drawn from one sample of a study of molecular identifiers for immune sequencing clone quantification. TCRdb ran MiXCR on the PCR reads and lists one entry per CDR3 protein. This repertoire shows 400,000 to 600,000 distinct CDR3 sequences, 20% to 25% found once; its top ten account for around 0.84%. The specimen sequenced was naive CD8+ T cells from blood, with Jurkat cell RNA spiked in. The receptor source for this set is a human donor in good health. Some libraries in this study had Jurkat cell RNA spiked in. CDR3s include the opening cysteine and the closing phenylalanine or tryptophan. Part of the rows lack a size; the others show once, few, many or a class for expanded clones.

abundance: few; v_gene: TRBV6-2/TRBV6-3; j_gene: TRBJ2-3; CDR3aa: CASSSLAGEVDTQYF
abundance: NA; v_gene: TRBV5-5; j_gene: TRBJ2-5; CDR3aa: CASSQAGSHPETQYF
abundance: many; v_gene: TRBV7-6; j_gene: TRBJ2-3; CDR3aa: CASSLADRGTDTQYF
abundance: few; v_gene: TRBV4-1; j_gene: TRBJ2-1; CDR3aa: CASSQKLAGYNEQFF
abundance: NA; v_gene: TRBV30; j_gene: TRBJ1-2; CDR3aa: CAWREDRGDVYGYTF
abundance: few; v_gene: TRBV20-1; j_gene: TRBJ2-6; CDR3aa: CSARDGSRANVLTF
abundance: few; v_gene: TRBV11-2; j_gene: TRBJ2-1; CDR3aa: CASSLSLNRDGYNEQFF
abundance: few; v_gene: TRBV7-6; j_gene: TRBJ2-7; CDR3aa: CASSLGGGYSEQYF
abundance: NA; v_gene: TRBV19; j_gene: TRBJ2-3; CDR3aa: CASSPTYGGPHTDTQYF
abundance: NA; v_gene: TRBV19; j_gene: TRBJ1-5; CDR3aa: CASSIGFVSGDLVQPQHF
abundance: NA; v_gene: TRBV4-3; j_gene: TRBJ2-7; CDR3aa: CASSHEGSQGYEQYF
abundance: few; v_gene: TRBV20-1; j_gene: TRBJ1-4; CDR3aa: CSARSPGAGLEKLFF
abundance: many; v_gene: TRBV4-3; j_gene: TRBJ2-7; CDR3aa: CASSQEVDGSYEQYF
abundance: many; v_gene: TRBV7-2; j_gene: TRBJ2-5; CDR3aa: CASSQGRGGRETQYF
abundance: few; v_gene: TRBV5-4; j_gene: TRBJ2-2; CDR3aa: CASSTPDRANTGELFF
abundance: many; v_gene: TRBV4-3; j_gene: TRBJ2-7; CDR3aa: CASSQDMTAHEQYF
abundance: few; v_gene: TRBV28; j_gene: TRBJ1-5; CDR3aa: CASSLKTGTGADQPQHF
abundance: NA; v_gene: TRBV5-1; j_gene: TRBJ2-7; CDR3aa: CASSQGTGRLAYEQYF
abundance: many; v_gene: TRBV27; j_gene: TRBJ2-3; CDR3aa: CASSLRDEPPNTQYF
abundance: NA; v_gene: TRBV20-1; j_gene: TRBJ2-7; CDR3aa: CSARAGTLYEQYF
abundance: NA; v_gene: TRBV30; j_gene: TRBJ2-2; CDR3aa: CAWRDLTGELFF
abundance: many; v_gene: TRBV20-1; j_gene: TRBJ2-3; CDR3aa: CSVPSRGTSDEGQDTQYF
abundance: many; v_gene: TRBV4-2; j_gene: TRBJ1-2; CDR3aa: CASSQDLLVGIYGYTF
abundance: NA; v_gene: TRBV19; j_gene: TRBJ2-1; CDR3aa: CASSFSPGRMVDEQFF
abundance: many; v_gene: TRBV4-2; j_gene: TRBJ2-1; CDR3aa: CASSQAGTLVFF
abundance: NA; v_gene: TRBV20-1; j_gene: TRBJ2-7; CDR3aa: CSARERGHSYEQYF
abundance: NA; v_gene: TRBV12-5; j_gene: TRBJ2-3; CDR3aa: CANGLSLAGGTDTQYF
abundance: few; v_gene: TRBV4-1; j_gene: TRBJ2-1; CDR3aa: CASSGWGTDGNEQFF
abundance: few; v_gene: TRBV9; j_gene: TRBJ2-3; CDR3aa: CASNVDDRTGSDTQYF
abundance: many; v_gene: TRBV19; j_gene: TRBJ2-7; CDR3aa: CASSWGSGGSYEQYF
abundance: few; v_gene: TRBV13; j_gene: TRBJ1-4; CDR3aa: CASSERGQGSLVFF
abundance: many; v_gene: TRBV7-2; j_gene: TRBJ2-3; CDR3aa: CASSEVGGADTQYF
abundance: few; v_gene: TRBV4-1; j_gene: TRBJ1-5; CDR3aa: CASSQMTGGRLPQHF
abundance: many; v_gene: TRBV4-1; j_gene: TRBJ1-1; CDR3aa: CASSQSTGGAEAFF
abundance: NA; v_gene: TRBV3-1; j_gene: TRBJ1-1; CDR3aa: CASSSGFGTGAIDTEAFF
abundance: few; v_gene: TRBV7-9; j_gene: TRBJ2-3; CDR3aa: CASSLGASGPRKGQYF
abundance: NA; v_gene: TRBV11-2; j_gene: TRBJ2-3; CDR3aa: CASSLLTAGRTDTQYF
abundance: many; v_gene: TRBV28; j_gene: TRBJ1-1; CDR3aa: CASSNSFITDRAKRAFF
abundance: few; v_gene: TRBV5-4; j_gene: TRBJ2-7; CDR3aa: CASSPAPGTGSSYEQYF
abundance: NA; v_gene: TRBV10-2; j_gene: TRBJ2-5; CDR3aa: CASSESGRWETQYF
abundance: NA; v_gene: TRBV6-2/TRBV6-3; j_gene: TRBJ2-7; CDR3aa: CASSLEEPGAVWGEQYF
abundance: few; v_gene: TRBV6-1; j_gene: TRBJ2-5; CDR3aa: CASFFTGGETQYF
abundance: NA; v_gene: TRBV27; j_gene: TRBJ1-1; CDR3aa: CASSLSARDTEAFF
abundance: many; v_gene: TRBV3-1; j_gene: TRBJ2-5; CDR3aa: CASSHSDRYQETQYF
abundance: many; v_gene: TRBV4-3; j_gene: TRBJ1-6; CDR3aa: CASSQIRINSPLHF
abundance: once; v_gene: TRBV4-2; j_gene: TRBJ2-2; CDR3aa: CASSQGIAGGPVGELFF
abundance: few; v_gene: TRBV11-2; j_gene: TRBJ1-5; CDR3aa: CASSLYGLANQPQHF
abundance: NA; v_gene: TRBV3-2; j_gene: TRBJ2-5; CDR3aa: CASSHLWRELETQYF
abundance: once; v_gene: TRBV24-1; j_gene: TRBJ2-1; CDR3aa: CSTMAGDSYNEQFF
abundance: NA; v_gene: TRBV9; j_gene: TRBJ2-7; CDR3aa: CASSVHPGGVGPSYEQYF
abundance: many; v_gene: TRBV5-4; j_gene: TRBJ2-7; CDR3aa: CASSRDNHYEQYF
abundance: NA; v_gene: TRBV7-9; j_gene: TRBJ1-1; CDR3aa: CVSSLAVGGTEAFF
abundance: many; v_gene: TRBV4-1; j_gene: TRBJ2-6; CDR3aa: CASSQVNPGANVLTF